This T cell receptor (beta chain) was sequenced during a study of long-term antiretroviral therapy in people with HIV. Germline CDR1 is ENHRY and CDR2 is SYGVKD. Deletions cut 2 bases from V and 4 bases from J, with 8 bases between. This CDR3 is built from 13 residues. This clone has just a few counts. It was in the United States that all participants with HIV were treated. Version v3.0 of the immunoSEQ assay was performed at survey level. Data came from immunoSEQ multiplex PCR; TCRdb stores just in-frame clones and leaves some out. This table has about 27,000 clones, 76% appearing once. The receptor was derived from a woman in her thirties or forties with HIV. The genes are TRBV10-3 and TRBJ1-2; no clear D gene. The source was unsorted PBMCs, collected 0.5 years after starting antiretroviral therapy. The CDR3 protein is CAISERASYGYTF. CDR3 coding DNA: TGTGCCATCAGTGAGAGGGCCTCCTATGGCTACACCTTC.